A selection of T cell receptor beta chains follows, all from one sample in a study of cytomegalovirus exposure and HLA in healthy donors. Sequencing was performed with immunoSEQ multiplex PCR; in TCRdb, only in-frame clones are kept and a portion is missing. There are 100,000 to 150,000 clones in the sample; around 78% occur only once, and approximately 1.6% lies in the top ten. Material for sequencing was PBMCs. The receptors shown here come from a woman in her late teens or twenties in good health and CMV-seronegative. The CDR3 runs from the conserved cysteine through the conserved F or W. Fields, in order: V gene, clone size, J gene, CDR3 protein. The size entry is marked missing in some rows and otherwise reads once, few, many or a size class.

TRBV13	NA	TRBJ2-1	CASSKPRPRESDEQFF
TRBV14	NA	TRBJ1-1	CASSRSGFITEAFF
TRBV6-5	NA	TRBJ1-3	CASRRGASAGNTIYF
TRBV10-2	NA	TRBJ1-4	CASSGDLRSKLFF
TRBV30	few	TRBJ2-5	CAWRLAGETQYF
TRBV4-1	NA	TRBJ2-3	CASRGLAGPTDTQYF
TRBV29-1	NA	TRBJ2-5	CSVSGGAQETQYF
TRBV7-9	NA	TRBJ2-1	CASSLEAGNYNEQFF
TRBV6-4	few	TRBJ2-2	CASSDSGDTNTGELFF
TRBV30	NA	TRBJ1-2	CDWDLKANEPGLEGYTF
TRBV5-4	NA	TRBJ1-2	CASSPGGPTNYGYTF
TRBV5-1	once	TRBJ1-3	CASSLEGAADTIYF
TRBV20-1	NA	TRBJ1-1	CSAPLGLEAFF
TRBV5-1	few	TRBJ1-1	CASSTDSRNTEAFF
TRBV5-5	NA	TRBJ1-1	CASSLEVQTNTEAFF
TRBV10-1	NA	TRBJ1-6	CATLQGMLSPLHF
TRBV5-1	NA	TRBJ2-2	CASRLAGAANTGELFF
TRBV6-1	few	TRBJ1-1	CASSNGGWDTEAFF
TRBV30	NA	TRBJ2-1	CAWSGAGNEQFF
TRBV11-2	NA	TRBJ2-7	CASSLDQSEQYF
TRBV5-4	NA	TRBJ2-7	CASSSLRTSGVSYEQYF
TRBV6-5	few	TRBJ1-1	CATQGALAEAFF
TRBV2	NA	TRBJ2-1	CASDSSGGSYNEQFF
TRBV5-1	few	TRBJ2-3	CASSSPGLTADTQYF
TRBV20-1	NA	TRBJ2-7	CSALGSYEQYF
TRBV30	NA	TRBJ2-1	CAWSVQGSGSSYNEQFF
TRBV7-9	NA	TRBJ1-2	CASSRQDVFYGYTF
TRBV29-1	NA	TRBJ2-1	CSVYDGGTYNEQFF
TRBV9	NA	TRBJ2-2	CASSRVGTNTGELFF
TRBV19	NA	TRBJ2-1	CASIGTSGSYNEQFF
TRBV30	NA	TRBJ1-4	CAWTPGQGAEKLFF
TRBV12-5	NA	TRBJ2-1	CASGLVLAGIINEQFF
TRBV5-1	NA	TRBJ2-7	CASSPQGTYEQYF
TRBV5-5	NA	TRBJ1-2	CASMDTLNYGYTF
TRBV5-6	NA	TRBJ1-1	CASSLAGTNTEAFF
TRBV9	NA	TRBJ1-2	CASSSPGQGLGGYTF
TRBV7-8	NA	TRBJ2-5	CASGLRAETQYF
TRBV10-2	NA	TRBJ2-1	CASRGLAGANEQFF
TRBV29-1	NA	TRBJ2-2	CSIAGEAGELFF
TRBV5-1	few	TRBJ2-1	CASSLRPSGGNEQFF